This T cell receptor beta chain was recorded in a study of cytomegalovirus exposure and HLA in healthy donors. Study-level results: In a later analysis, several top co-occurrence clusters appeared linked to parvovirus B19, influenza, CMV and Epstein-Barr virus. Most CMV-associated TCR beta chains appeared HLA-restricted in a later analysis.

PCR primers comprised 60 Vbeta and 13 Jbeta primers. The repertoire was sequenced with immunoSEQ multiplex PCR; TCRdb's copy has only in-frame clones and lacks some. The sample lists under 200,000 clones, over 60% seen once, with 11% to 15% in the top ten. A word on this clone: Its antigen is not identified.

The CDR3 consists of 14 residues. Trimming removed 4 bases at V and 9 bases at J, with 16 bases between. Germline values: CDR1 GTSNPN, CDR2 SVGIG (reference sequence). The sequenced material came from PBMCs. The source is a man in his forties or fifties in good health and CMV-seropositive. The chain has TRBV30 and TRBJ1-6; D perhaps matches TRBD1 (6 bases). CDR3 bases: TGTGCCTGGATGGATGGGGGGGCGCGTTCACCCCTCCACTTT. Translated, it gives CAWMDGGARSPLHF.